This T cell receptor (beta chain) was retrieved from a study of CD8+ T cells in alopecia areata. There are 15 residues in the CDR3. The germline V gene has CDR1 LGHNA and CDR2 YSLEER. The V end was cut by 0 bases, the J end by 1 base, with 9 bases between. Sequencing templates came from extracted RNA that was reverse transcribed into cDNA. Clones were read by immunoSEQ multiplex PCR, and TCRdb kept only the in-frame ones, dropping some. Of 150,000 to 200,000 clones in the sample, over 55% are singletons; the top ten hold approximately 0.97%. Noted treatment: oral pan-JAK inhibitor, 5-10 mg twice daily.

The sequencing used CD4+ T cells sorted from blood, collected at week 24, from a patient treated with tofacitinib. This sequence joins TRBV4-3 and TRBJ1-1; tentative D call: TRBD1 (5 bases). The receptor's source is a human donor with alopecia areata. CDR3 coding DNA: TGCGCCAGCAGCCAAGACGGACAAGCGAACACTGAAGCTTTCTTT. It encodes CASSQDGQANTEAFF.